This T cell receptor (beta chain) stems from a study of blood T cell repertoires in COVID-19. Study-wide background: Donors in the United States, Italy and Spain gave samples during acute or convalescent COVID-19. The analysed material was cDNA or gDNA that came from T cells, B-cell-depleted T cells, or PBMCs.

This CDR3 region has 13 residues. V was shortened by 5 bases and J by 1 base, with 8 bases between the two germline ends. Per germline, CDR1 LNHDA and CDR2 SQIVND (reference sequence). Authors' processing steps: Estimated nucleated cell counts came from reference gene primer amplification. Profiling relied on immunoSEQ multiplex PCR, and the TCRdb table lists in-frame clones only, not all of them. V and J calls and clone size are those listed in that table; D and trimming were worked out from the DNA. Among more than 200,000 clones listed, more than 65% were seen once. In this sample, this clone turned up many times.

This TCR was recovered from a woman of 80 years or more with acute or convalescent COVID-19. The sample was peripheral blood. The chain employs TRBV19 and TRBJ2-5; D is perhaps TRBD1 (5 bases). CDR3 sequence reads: CASSRQLQETQYF. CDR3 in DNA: TGTGCCAGTAGTCGACAGCTCCAAGAGACCCAGTACTTC.